This T cell receptor (beta chain) is drawn from a study of blood T cell repertoires in COVID-19. Study overall: T cells, B-cell-depleted T cells, or PBMCs provided the cDNA or gDNA that served as material.

The CDR3 covers 12 residues. The germline V gene encodes CDR1 MDHEN and CDR2 SYDVKM. V lost 3 bases, J lost 5 bases, and 0 bases stayed unmatched. Clones were read by immunoSEQ multiplex PCR, and TCRdb kept only the in-frame ones, dropping some. In the table there are 250,000 to 400,000 clones, approximately 89% of which are singletons. The specimen was peripheral blood. This receptor was identified in a woman in her twenties or thirties with COVID-19, enrolled during active disease. The genes are TRBV28 and TRBJ2-5; 7 nucleotides align to TRBD1. The CDR3 nucleotides are TGTGCCAGCAGTTTCAGGGGGGAGACCCAGTACTTC. Amino acid sequence: CASSFRGETQYF.